The 27 T cell receptor beta chains reported below all come from one sample, sequenced in a study of shared clonotypes between healthy human individuals. The assay was immunoSEQ multiplex PCR, and TCRdb's table has in-frame clones only and misses some. Of 600,000 to 750,000 clones detected, about three quarters appear once; the ten largest clones hold approximately 1.8%. The sequenced sample was memory CD4+ T cells sorted from blood. Noted subset: CD45RA-negative fraction. These receptors originate from a woman in her twenties or thirties in good health.

The chain recombines TRBV5-6 with TRBJ2-5; 9 bases fit TRBD2. The trim removed 0 bases at V and 2 bases at J, leaving 5 bases unmatched. CDR1 is SGHDT and CDR2 is YYEEEE in the germline V gene. This CDR3 spans 16 amino acids. This CDR3 is CASSLASGTWQETQYF. The DNA for the CDR3 is TGTGCCAGCAGCTTGGCTAGCGGGACGTGGCAAGAGACCCAGTACTTC.

CDR3 region: CASSPRVQGVREQYF. The CDR3 coding sequence is TGTGCCAGCAGCCCCCGTGTACAGGGAGTACGGGAGCAGTACTTC. The chain uses TRBV5-5 and TRBJ2-7, with a tentative D call TRBD1 (6 bases). Trimming removed 4 bases from V and 7 bases from J, with 21 bases in between. The CDR3 sequence is 15 residues long. Germline V lookup: CDR1 SGHKS, CDR2 YYEKEE (reference sequence).

The chain couples TRBV27 to TRBJ1-4, with D possibly matching TRBD1 (6 bases). V was trimmed by 4 bases and J by 4 bases, leaving 16 bases between them. The germline CDR1 and CDR2 sequences are MNHEY and SMNVEV (reference sequence). The CDR3 extends over 16 amino acids. The CDR3 sequence: CASSYSRGGGNEKLFF. The CDR3 bases are TGTGCCAGCAGTTATTCGCGGGGAGGGGGTAATGAAAAACTGTTTTTT.

The rearrangement links TRBV7-8 to TRBJ2-5; 12 bases agree with TRBD2. The CDR3 totals 16 residues. The germline V gene has CDR1 SGHVS and CDR2 FQNEAQ. After removal of 5 bases from V and 6 bases from J, the junction contained 10 bases not matched to a gene. The CDR3 here is CASSLRLAGDTQTQYF. The DNA of the CDR3 is TGTGCCAGCAGCCTAAGACTAGCGGGAGATACGCAGACCCAGTACTTC.

The gene calls are TRBV7-9 and TRBJ1-1, with TRBD1 as a possible D gene (6 bases). This CDR3 has 14 amino acids. Between the trimmed V and J ends, which lost 6 bases and 0 bases, there was a span of 11 bases. Germline CDR1 reads SEHNR; CDR2 reads FQNEAQ (reference sequence). CDR3 coding DNA: TGTGCCAGCAGTTATGGACAGATGAACACTGAAGCTTTCTTT. It yields the protein CASSYGQMNTEAFF. The whole variable domain, filled in from reference TRBV7-9 and TRBJ1-1, reads DTGVSQNPRHKITKRGQNVTFRCDPISEHNRLYWYRQTLGQGPEFLTYFQNEAQLEKSRLLSDRFSAERPKGSFSTLEIQRTEQGDSAMYLCASSYGQMNTEAFFGQGTRLTVV.

The chain combines TRBV5-1 with TRBJ2-7; D gene unclear. V shed 0 bases and J shed 2 bases, with 6 bases lying between them. Germline V gene sequence: CDR1 SGHRS, CDR2 YFSETQ. CDR3 length equals 13 residues. The CDR3 is CASSLARPYEQYF. The DNA for the CDR3 is TGCGCCAGCAGCTTGGCTAGACCCTACGAGCAGTACTTC.

This rearrangement joins TRBV5-1 to TRBJ2-1, with TRBD2 matching 8 bases. Germline CDR1 and CDR2: SGHRS and YFSETQ. Germline trimming cut 4 bases from V and 4 bases from J; bases unmatched to any gene: 7. The CDR3 has 15 amino acids. The CDR3 bases are TGCGCCAGCAGCCCATCGACTAGCGCATACAATGAGCAGTTCTTC. Its translation is CASSPSTSAYNEQFF.

The rearrangement joins TRBV28 to TRBJ2-2; the D call may be TRBD1 or TRBD2 (7 bases each). The CDR3 has 15 residues. The germline V gene encodes CDR1 MDHEN and CDR2 SYDVKM. Trimming cost V 6 bases and J 6 bases, with 17 bases left between them. CDR3 in amino acids: CASSPGGGKAGELFF. For the CDR3, the DNA is TGTGCCAGCAGCCCAGGGGGAGGGAAGGCCGGGGAGCTGTTTTTT.

The rearrangement uses TRBV4-1 and TRBJ2-3; D may be TRBD1 or TRBD2 (5 bases each). V was shortened by 4 bases and J by 6 bases, with 14 bases between the two germline ends. Looked up from germline, CDR1 is MGHRA and CDR2 is YSYEKL. This CDR3 has 14 residues. CDR3 region: CASSPPGTPDTQYF. The CDR3 bases are TGCGCCAGCAGCCCTCCGGGGACCCCGGATACGCAGTATTTT.

There are a few counts of this clone. CDR3 bases: TGTGCCAGCAGTGCCGGGGGGGCGCGAGGCAATCAGCCCCAGCATTTT. Amino acids: CASSAGGARGNQPQHF. The chain employs TRBV2 and TRBJ1-5; D is perhaps TRBD1 (6 bases). Trimming left V 4 bases short and J 2 bases short, with 15 bases between. The CDR3 totals 16 residues. CDR1 is SNHLY and CDR2 is FYNNEI in the germline V gene. Full variable domain (rest looked up from reference TRBV2 and TRBJ1-5): EPEVTQTPSHQVTQMGQEVILRCVPISNHLYFYWYRQILGQKVEFLVSFYNNEISEKSEIFDDQFSVERPDGSNFTLKIRSTKLEDSAMYFCASSAGGARGNQPQHFGDGTRLSIL.

This sequence joins TRBV28 and TRBJ1-2, with 10 bases that match TRBD1. V gave up 10 bases and J gave up 7 bases; unmatched junction bases: 6. This CDR3 comprises 12 residues. Germline values: CDR1 MDHEN, CDR2 SYDVKM. CDR3 coding DNA: TGTGCCATCCCGGGACAGGGGTCTGGCTACACCTTC. It translates to CAIPGQGSGYTF.

The V and J genes are TRBV9 and TRBJ1-3; the match to TRBD1 covers 9 bases. Trimming removed 3 bases from V and 2 bases from J; junction bases left unmatched: 3. Per germline, CDR1 SGDLS and CDR2 YYNGEE. The CDR3 length is 15 residues. This chain's CDR3 is CASSADRGAGNTIYF. The DNA for the CDR3 is TGTGCCAGCAGCGCCGACAGGGGGGCTGGAAACACCATATATTTT.

This chain uses TRBV7-3 with TRBJ1-1; D is perhaps TRBD1 (6 bases). From germline, CDR1 is SGHTA and CDR2 FQGTGA. The CDR3 has 15 residues. V was trimmed by 1 base and J by 7 bases, leaving 16 bases between them. CDR3 in DNA: TGTGCCAGCAGCTTAAATCCCGGGGGCACACGTGAAGCTTTCTTT. Amino acids: CASSLNPGGTREAFF.

The V and J genes are TRBV7-2 and TRBJ1-3; maybe TRBD1 (6 bases). The CDR3 length is 13 residues. With 5 bases removed from V and 9 bases from J, the gap between germline ends came to 14 bases. CDR1 is SGHTA and CDR2 is FQGNSA in the germline V gene. CDR3 coding DNA: TGTGCCAGCAGCCACGACCTCAGGGGCACCATATATTTT. This gives the protein CASSHDLRGTIYF.

The chain joins TRBV30 to TRBJ2-7; D is tentatively TRBD1 or TRBD2 (5 bases each). CDR1 GTSNPN and CDR2 SVGIG come from the germline V gene (reference sequence). The V and J ends lost 7 bases and 9 bases respectively, with 16 bases between them. CDR3 length equals 11 residues. For the CDR3, the DNA is TGTGCCTTGGGCCGGGGACCCGGGCAGTACTTC. As protein: CALGRGPGQYF.

This clone has ten or more counts. The chain recombines TRBV18 with TRBJ2-5; TRBD1 might be the D (6 bases). CDR3 size: 15 residues. CDR1 and CDR2 from the germline V gene are KGHSH and LQKENI. Trimming took off 6 bases at V and 2 bases at J, with 16 bases between the two ends. The CDR3 coding sequence is TGTGCCAGCTCCCGCGCCGGGACACCTCAAGAGACCCAGTACTTC. It yields the protein CASSRAGTPQETQYF.

V and J are TRBV25-1 and TRBJ1-6, with D perhaps matching TRBD1 (6 bases). Between the trimmed V and J ends, which lost 4 bases and 10 bases, there was a span of 11 bases. Germline CDR1 MGHDK, CDR2 SYGVNS. The CDR3 covers 13 residues. DNA of the CDR3: TGTGCCAGCAGTGGACAGGTTGGGTCACCCCTCCACTTT. Its translation is CASSGQVGSPLHF.

The chain employs TRBV25-1 and TRBJ1-3, with TRBD1 matching 8 bases. The CDR3 has 17 amino acids. V was pared by 1 base and J by 2 bases, with 7 bases of the junction left unmatched. Per the germline V gene, CDR1 is MGHDK and CDR2 is SYGVNS. CDR3 sequence reads: CASSELGTGGPGNTIYF. The CDR3 bases are TGTGCCAGCAGTGAATTAGGGACAGGCGGTCCTGGAAACACCATATATTTT.

The rearrangement uses TRBV27 and TRBJ2-5, with TRBD1 matching 7 bases. Trimming took 6 bases from V and 1 from J; bases not matched to a gene: 2. The germline V gene encodes CDR1 MNHEY and CDR2 SMNVEV (reference sequence). This CDR3 spans 13 amino acids. The CDR3 nucleotides read TGTGCCAGCAGGAGACAGGGCCAAGAGACCCAGTACTTC. Protein sequence: CASRRQGQETQYF.

This clone has more than one count but fewer than ten. The chain has TRBV7-2 and TRBJ1-4; D not resolved. The CDR3 spans 16 residues. V dropped 0 bases and J dropped 2 bases, with 10 bases sitting between them. From germline, CDR1 is SGHTA and CDR2 FQGNSA. CDR3 in amino acids: CASSLALWATNEKLFF. The DNA for the CDR3 is TGTGCCAGCAGCTTAGCGCTTTGGGCGACTAATGAAAAACTGTTTTTT.

V is TRBV2 and J is TRBJ1-5; no firm D call. V lost 4 bases and J lost 7, with 17 bases in between. CDR3 size: 15 residues. Per germline, CDR1 SNHLY and CDR2 FYNNEI. CDR3 in DNA: TGTGCCAGCAGTGCACGGGGTCACCCGGGCCAGCCCCAGCATTTT. This translates into CASSARGHPGQPQHF.

This clone has a single count. The rearrangement joins TRBV4-2 to TRBJ2-5, with 10 bases identical to TRBD2. CDR1 is LGHNA and CDR2 is YNFKEQ in the germline V gene. J gave up 1 base and V 3 bases, and 8 bases lay outside the gene matches. CDR3 size: 17 residues. DNA for the CDR3: TGTGCCAGCAGCCACCGCGGGACTAGCGACAGCCAAGAGACCCAGTACTTC. Translated: CASSHRGTSDSQETQYF.

CDR3 nucleotides: TGTGCCAGCAGCTTAGGATGGGGGGAAAATCAGCCCCAGCATTTT. It codes for CASSLGWGENQPQHF. The gene calls are TRBV7-9 and TRBJ1-5; weak D call: TRBD1 (5 bases). The germline V and J ends were trimmed by 1 base and 4 bases, with 11 bases remaining between them. The V gene's germline CDR1 is SEHNR and CDR2 FQNEAQ (reference sequence). The CDR3 is 15 residues long. The full variable domain, with the rest looked up from reference TRBV7-9 and TRBJ1-5, is DTGVSQNPRHKITKRGQNVTFRCDPISEHNRLYWYRQTLGQGPEFLTYFQNEAQLEKSRLLSDRFSAERPKGSFSTLEIQRTEQGDSAMYLCASSLGWGENQPQHFGDGTRLSIL.

This chain connects TRBV14 to TRBJ1-4; D gene ambiguous. V was cut by 4 bases and J by 5 bases, with 8 bases left in between. Germline CDR1 is SGHDN and CDR2 is FVKESK. The CDR3 has 13 amino acids. The CDR3 DNA follows: TGTGCCAGCAGCCGGGCCATAAATGAAAAACTGTTTTTT. This codes for CASSRAINEKLFF.

The V call is TRBV5-1, the J call TRBJ1-2; 10 bases match TRBD1. V was pared by 4 bases and J by 4 bases, with 4 bases of the junction left unmatched. There are 14 residues in the CDR3. The V gene's germline CDR1 is SGHRS and CDR2 YFSETQ. This CDR3 is CASSPGDRGYGYTF. In DNA, the CDR3 is TGCGCCAGCAGCCCCGGGGACAGGGGCTATGGCTACACCTTC.

In its sample, this clone was seen a few times. The chain employs TRBV19 and TRBJ2-3, with a weak D call TRBD2 (6 bases). CDR3 size: 14 residues. Trimming pared 8 bases from V and 3 bases from J, leaving 15 bases between. The germline CDR1 and CDR2 sequences are LNHDA and SQIVND (reference sequence). CDR3 protein: CASSQNGRTDTQYF. In DNA form, the CDR3 reads TGTGCCAGTTCGCAAAACGGGAGAACAGATACGCAGTATTTT.

The rearrangement links TRBV29-1 to TRBJ1-1; TRBD1 is a possible D gene (5 bases). Trimming stripped 3 bases from V and 11 bases from J, with 19 bases between. The germline CDR1 and CDR2 sequences are SQVTM and ANQGSEA. The CDR3 extends over 13 amino acids. This chain's CDR3 is CSVEGTDKIVAFF. In DNA form, the CDR3 reads TGCAGCGTTGAGGGCACGGACAAAATCGTCGCTTTCTTT.